The 8 T cell receptor beta chains below come from one sample, sequenced in a study of T-cell memory formation after mild COVID-19. In TCRdb, the 5' RACE reads were re-called with MiXCR into one record per CDR3 protein. The table includes 500,000 to 550,000 distinct CDR3 sequences, about a fifth detected once. Sequenced material: PBMCs or a T cell subset sorted from them (not recorded which). Every receptor here comes from an adult woman who had mild COVID-19 (a few samples of this study predate the infection). Cell type and time point are not known.

This clonotype was found a few times. This rearrangement joins TRBV4-2 to TRBJ1-5; D uncertain. The V gene lost 1 base and the J gene lost 5 bases, with 6 bases spanning the gap. The CDR3 sequence is 13 residues long. Germline CDR1 LGHNA, CDR2 YNFKEQ. CDR3 coding DNA: TGTGCCAGCAGCCAAGCCGGGGATCAGCCCCAGCATTTT. It codes for CASSQAGDQPQHF.

This clonotype was observed a handful of times. The V gene is TRBV5-1, the J gene TRBJ2-7; 7 nucleotides align to TRBD2. With 2 bases clipped from V and 4 bases from J, the junction kept 6 bases outside the gene matches. CDR1 is SGHRS, CDR2 YFSETQ, per germline. The CDR3 runs 14 residues. The CDR3 nucleotides read TGCGCCAGCAGCTTAAGCGGGGTTGGGTACGAGCAGTACTTC. Translating it yields CASSLSGVGYEQYF.

The CDR3 DNA is TGCAGCGTTGAAGGGCAGGGATGGGCTGGGCAGTTCTTC. This codes for CSVEGQGWAGQFF. The genes are TRBV29-1 and TRBJ2-1; possible D gene TRBD1, 5 bases. The CDR3 is 13 amino acids. V dropped 1 base and J dropped 12 bases, with 16 bases sitting between them. Germline V lookup: CDR1 SQVTM, CDR2 ANQGSEA.

This chain links TRBV4-1 with TRBJ2-7, with 9 bases identical to TRBD2. The germline V gene has CDR1 MGHRA and CDR2 YSYEKL. V gave up 0 bases and J gave up 4 bases; unmatched junction bases: 10. The CDR3 runs 17 residues. CDR3 residues: CASSQDQEASGVYEQYF. CDR3 nucleotide sequence: TGCGCCAGCAGCCAAGACCAAGAGGCTAGCGGGGTTTACGAGCAGTACTTC.

The genes are TRBV30 and TRBJ2-3, with 7 bases lining up with TRBD1. The CDR3 spans 14 residues. Germline V gene sequence: CDR1 GTSNPN, CDR2 SVGIG (reference sequence). Trimming cost V 3 bases and J 2 bases; bases outside gene matches: 5. The CDR3 region has the DNA TGTGCCTGGAGCGGGACAGCAGACACAGATACGCAGTATTTT. Translated: CAWSGTADTDTQYF.

The CDR3 bases are TGTGCCACCAGCAGAGGGAATAGGGGGAGAGCGGGGAAAGGACTCTCCTACGAGCAGTACTTC. It encodes CATSRGNRGRAGKGLSYEQYF. The V call is TRBV15, the J call TRBJ2-7; D is perhaps TRBD2 (7 bases). Trimming took off 1 base at V and 0 bases at J, with 28 bases between the two ends. The CDR3 loop spans 21 amino acids. Germline V gene sequence: CDR1 LNHNV, CDR2 YYDKDF (reference sequence).

J is TRBJ2-1 and V is TRBV5-1, with 7 nucleotides matching TRBD2. J lost 8 bases, V lost 0 bases, and 8 bases had no gene match. Germline V lookup: CDR1 SGHRS, CDR2 YFSETQ. The CDR3 is 15 amino acids. The CDR3 loop reads CASSLAAGSRYEQFF. The CDR3 coding sequence is TGCGCCAGCAGCTTGGCAGCGGGAAGTAGGTATGAGCAGTTCTTC.

V and J are TRBV7-9 and TRBJ1-3, with D uncertain. The CDR3 has 16 amino acids. CDR1 is SEHNR, CDR2 FQNEAQ, per germline (reference sequence). Trimming cost V 0 bases and J 4 bases, with 13 bases left between them. CDR3 region: CASSLADIDSGNTIYF. Written as DNA, the CDR3 is TGTGCCAGCAGCTTAGCGGATATTGATTCGGGAAACACCATATATTTT. Full variable domain (missing parts from reference TRBV7-9 and TRBJ1-3): DTGVSQNPRHKITKRGQNVTFRCDPISEHNRLYWYRQTLGQGPEFLTYFQNEAQLEKSRLLSDRFSAERPKGSFSTLEIQRTEQGDSAMYLCASSLADIDSGNTIYFGEGSWLTVV.